The 8 T cell receptor beta chains given below trace back to one sample, sequenced in a study of T cells in Graves' hyperthyroidism and ophthalmopathy. Template material for amplifying TCR beta CDR3 regions consisted of RNA transcripts. During a first-round RT-PCR of the TCR CDR3, the HTBI primer set was used. TCRdb reprocessed the multiplex PCR reads with MiXCR, giving one entry per CDR3 protein. The repertoire consists of a few hundred thousand distinct CDR3 sequences, with approximately 14% occurring once and the leading ten covering about 7%. Sequencing was performed on blood. Receptor source: a woman between 25 and 40 years old with Graves' hyperthyroidism.

This clonotype was observed at least ten times. The rearrangement joins TRBV2 to TRBJ2-1, with D perhaps TRBD1 or TRBD2 (5 bases each). V shed 7 bases and J shed 8 bases, with 21 bases lying between them. Germline lookup yields CDR1 SNHLY and CDR2 FYNNEI. This CDR3 spans 15 amino acids. CDR3 loop: CASILGVGTGDEQFF. The CDR3 DNA sequence: TGTGCCAGCATTCTGGGGGTGGGTACAGGCGATGAGCAGTTCTTC.

This clonotype was detected many times. The chain couples TRBV7-2 to TRBJ2-7; TRBD2 matches at 8 bases. From germline, CDR1 is SGHTA and CDR2 FQGNSA. V trimming: 0 bases; J trimming: 5 bases; junction bases outside the gene matches: 6. The CDR3 runs 15 residues. Written as DNA, the CDR3 is TGTGCCAGCAGCTTAGCAGGCGGGAGGTTTAACGAGCAGTACTTC. Protein sequence: CASSLAGGRFNEQYF. The full variable domain, completed using reference TRBV7-2 and TRBJ2-7, is GAGVSQSPSNKVTEKGKDVELRCDPISGHTALYWYRQSLGQGLEFLIYFQGNSAPDKSGLPSDRFSAERTGGSVSTLTIQRTQQEDSAVYLCASSLAGGRFNEQYFGPGTRLTVT.

This clonotype showed up many times. V and J are TRBV7-2 and TRBJ2-7; 9 bases map to TRBD2. V was pared by 1 base and J by 2 bases, with 3 bases of the junction left unmatched. The germline V gene encodes CDR1 SGHTA and CDR2 FQGNSA. This CDR3 has 15 residues. The DNA of the CDR3 is TGTGCCAGCAGCTTAGGGGCTAGCGGGACCTACGAGCAGTACTTC. Its translation is CASSLGASGTYEQYF.

V is TRBV18 and J is TRBJ1-6; the match to TRBD1 covers 9 bases. The CDR3 runs 14 residues. V lost 6 bases and J lost 11; bases outside the gene matches: 8. Germline CDR1 and CDR2: KGHSH and LQKENI. The CDR3 loop is CASSPGQGSPPLHF. CDR3 nucleotides: TGTGCCAGCTCCCCGGGACAGGGTAGTCCACCCCTCCACTTT.

This chain links TRBV20-1 with TRBJ2-7, with D perhaps being TRBD1 or TRBD2 (5 bases each). CDR1 is DFQATT and CDR2 is SNEGSKA in the germline V gene (reference sequence). The CDR3 is made up of 15 amino acids. Trimming left V 1 base short and J 0 bases short, with 13 bases between. The CDR3 region has the DNA TGCAGTGCTAGAGTAGAGGGGACGAGCTCCTACGAGCAGTACTTC. The encoded protein is CSARVEGTSSYEQYF.

This clonotype showed up many times. The chain combines TRBV9 with TRBJ2-3; 12 bases are shared with TRBD2. The ends lost 4 bases at V and 4 bases at J; junction bases unmatched: 13. The germline gives CDR1 SGDLS, CDR2 YYNGEE. There are 18 residues in the CDR3. This CDR3 is CASSPMTSGSVASDTQYF. As DNA, the CDR3 is TGTGCCAGCAGCCCAATGACTAGCGGGAGTGTAGCATCAGATACGCAGTATTTT.

This clonotype was seen at least ten times. The rearrangement links TRBV4-3 to TRBJ2-2; D unresolved. This CDR3 is built from 14 residues. Germline V CDR1 and CDR2: LGHNA, YSLEER. Between the trimmed V and J ends, which lost 6 bases and 3 bases, there was a span of 11 bases. The CDR3 DNA reads as TGCGCCAGCAGTCTGGTGTGGGACACCGGGGAGCTGTTTTTT. This sequence encodes CASSLVWDTGELFF.

This clonotype appeared many times. The chain employs TRBV18 and TRBJ2-1; TRBD2 agrees at 10 bases. The J segment lost 9 bases and the V segment lost 3 bases, leaving 11 bases of the junction unmatched. Per the germline V gene, CDR1 is KGHSH and CDR2 is LQKENI. This CDR3 contains 16 residues. DNA of the CDR3: TGTGCCAGCTCACCCCTTATAGCGGGAGGAGGGTCTGAGCAGTTCTTC. Translating gives CASSPLIAGGGSEQFF.